Below are 6 T cell receptor beta chains sequenced from a single sample in a study of memory CD4+ T cells and cytomegalovirus serostatus. The sort gate was single viable CD3+CD4+CD8-CD45RO+ cells for memory CD4+ T cells. Repertoires were generated with immunoSEQ multiplex PCR, while TCRdb's copy carries only in-frame clones and drops some. The sample lists 80,000 to 100,000 clones; 75% to 90% were seen once. The sequencing sample was made of memory CD4+ T cells from blood. These receptors were obtained from an adult in good health and CMV-seropositive.

The chain combines TRBV15 with TRBJ2-2; D unresolved. The CDR3 contains 15 residues. The V gene's germline CDR1 is LNHNV and CDR2 YYDKDF (reference sequence). Trimming stripped 0 bases from V and 4 bases from J, with 9 bases between. The CDR3 loop is CATSRDDTVTGELFF. The DNA for the CDR3 is TGTGCCACCAGCAGAGATGACACAGTCACCGGGGAGCTGTTTTTT.

The chain uses TRBV7-9 and TRBJ2-1; D is uncertain. The germline V gene encodes CDR1 SEHNR and CDR2 FQNEAQ (reference sequence). V lost 2 bases to trimming and J lost 5 bases, with 10 bases between them. CDR3 length: 14 residues. The CDR3 spells CASSLSLGNNEQFF. The CDR3 nucleotides are TGTGCCAGCAGCTTATCCTTGGGGAACAATGAGCAGTTCTTC.

The rearrangement uses TRBV21-1 and TRBJ2-7; TRBD2 is the table's D call and was not checked against the DNA. TRBV21-1 is shown as a pseudogene. CDR3 length: 13 residues. CDR3 region: CASSKVGRDHFSF. CDR3 DNA: TGTGCCAGCAGCAAAGTCGGGAGGGATCATTTCTCCTTC.

The chain carries TRBV15 and TRBJ1-5, with D perhaps matching TRBD1 (5 bases). V lost 0 bases and J 0 bases, leaving 12 bases between the germline ends. Per germline, CDR1 LNHNV and CDR2 YYDKDF (reference sequence). The CDR3 has 17 amino acids. This chain's CDR3 is CATSRDSRTLSNQPQHF. The DNA for the CDR3 is TGTGCCACCAGCAGAGATAGCAGGACACTTAGCAATCAGCCCCAGCATTTT.

The chain links TRBV7-2 to TRBJ1-2; perhaps TRBD1 as D (6 bases). The V gene's germline CDR1 is SGHTA and CDR2 FQGNSA. CDR3 length: 13 residues. V was pared by 0 bases and J by 7 bases, with 9 bases between. This chain's CDR3 is CASSLADSIGYTF. CDR3 in DNA: TGTGCCAGCAGCTTAGCGGACAGCATTGGCTACACCTTC. The whole variable domain, remainder taken from reference TRBV7-2 and TRBJ1-2, is GAGVSQSPSNKVTEKGKDVELRCDPISGHTALYWYRQSLGQGLEFLIYFQGNSAPDKSGLPSDRFSAERTGGSVSTLTIQRTQQEDSAVYLCASSLADSIGYTFGSGTRLTVV.

The rearrangement links TRBV27 to TRBJ1-1; D gene unclear. V dropped 4 bases and J dropped 4 bases, with 10 bases sitting between them. The CDR3 totals 13 residues. Germline assignment: CDR1 MNHEY and CDR2 SMNVEV (reference sequence). As DNA, the CDR3 is TGTGCCAGCAGTTCTCAGGCACTCACTGAAGCTTTCTTT. The encoded protein is CASSSQALTEAFF.